These 12 T cell receptor beta chains were sequenced from one sample in a study of blood T cell repertoires in COVID-19. Data came from immunoSEQ multiplex PCR; TCRdb stores just in-frame clones and leaves some out. The sample shows approximately 250,000 clones, around nine tenths of them seen only once. The sample consisted of PBMCs or T cells enriched from blood (not recorded which). These receptors were obtained from a woman aged 40 to 55 who had been exposed to COVID-19.

This clone was detected once. This chain links TRBV9 with TRBJ1-1; D call uncertain. V shed 2 bases and J shed 0 bases, with 26 bases lying between them. This CDR3 has 20 amino acids. Germline V CDR1 and CDR2: SGDLS, YYNGEE. This CDR3 reads CASSVLRDTIPRSMNTEAFF. In DNA, the CDR3 is TGTGCCAGCAGCGTCCTACGAGACACCATACCCCGCTCAATGAACACTGAAGCTTTCTTT. Filled out from reference TRBV9 and TRBJ1-1, the complete variable domain reads DSGVTQTPKHLITATGQRVTLRCSPRSGDLSVYWYQQSLDQGLQFLIQYYNGEERAKGNILERFSAQQFPDLHSELNLSSLELGDSALYFCASSVLRDTIPRSMNTEAFFGQGTRLTVV.

The J gene is TRBJ1-5, the V gene TRBV5-1, with 9 bases that match TRBD1. Germline assignment: CDR1 SGHRS and CDR2 YFSETQ. This CDR3 contains 15 residues. Trimming took 3 bases from V and 1 from J; bases not matched to a gene: 2. The CDR3 nucleotides read TGCGCCAGCAGCTCCGGACAGGGGAGCAATCAGCCCCAGCATTTT. The encoded protein is CASSSGQGSNQPQHF.

This clone was counted once. The chain has TRBV3-1 (or the pseudogene TRBV3-2) and TRBJ2-3, with 13 bases matching TRBD2. This CDR3 spans 18 amino acids. Trimming took 0 bases from V and 4 from J; bases not matched to a gene: 7. Germline lookup yields CDR1 LGHDT and CDR2 YNNKEL (reference sequence). The CDR3 DNA sequence: TGTGCCAGCAGCCAAGAAGCTACTAGCGGGAGGGACCCAGATACGCAGTATTTT. As protein: CASSQEATSGRDPDTQYF.

The V call is TRBV3-1 (or the pseudogene TRBV3-2), the J call TRBJ2-7, with TRBD2 matching 14 bases. Germline values: CDR1 LGHDT, CDR2 YNNKEL (reference sequence). This CDR3 spans 17 amino acids. Trimming removed 5 bases from V and 5 bases from J; junction bases left unmatched: 11. CDR3 residues: CASSTRTSGGPEHEQYF. As DNA, the CDR3 is TGTGCCAGCAGCACCCGGACTAGCGGGGGGCCAGAGCACGAGCAGTACTTC.

The chain recombines TRBV28 with TRBJ1-2; 9 bases map to TRBD1. In germline, CDR1 is MDHEN, CDR2 SYDVKM. There are 13 residues in the CDR3. The CDR3 protein is CVVPFRDRDGYTF. Here the CDR3 DNA reads TGTGTCGTTCCCTTCCGGGACAGGGATGGCTACACCTTC.

The gene calls are TRBV10-2 and TRBJ2-7; 10 bases are a match to TRBD1. Germline lookup yields CDR1 WSHSY and CDR2 SAAADI. Trimming at V came to 5 bases and at J to 7 bases, leaving 8 bases not matched to a gene. The CDR3 has 14 residues. The CDR3 sequence: CASSRDRGSREQYF. CDR3 sequence (DNA): TGCGCCAGCAGTCGGGACAGGGGCTCGCGTGAGCAGTACTTC.

The chain's CDR3 is CASSWGLTYEQYF. DNA of the CDR3: TGTGCCAGCAGTTGGGGGCTTACCTACGAGCAGTACTTC. This chain uses TRBV28 with TRBJ2-7; tentatively, D is TRBD1 (6 bases). V lost 4 bases, J lost 2 bases, and 9 bases lay in between. From germline, CDR1 is MDHEN and CDR2 SYDVKM. The CDR3 runs to 13 residues.

The chain joins TRBV29-1 to TRBJ2-2; TRBD2 matches 10 bases. V lost 4 bases and J lost 6; bases outside the gene matches: 11. Germline V gives CDR1 SQVTM, CDR2 ANQGSEA. The CDR3 covers 16 residues. The DNA for the CDR3 is TGCAGCGTTGGTGGTAGCGGGGGGATCCACGCCGGGGAGCTGTTTTTT. The encoded protein is CSVGGSGGIHAGELFF.

The V and J genes are TRBV19 and TRBJ1-5; D ambiguous. Trimming removed 4 bases at V and 5 bases at J, with 15 bases between. Germline CDR1 LNHDA, CDR2 SQIVND (reference sequence). The CDR3 totals 15 residues. Here the CDR3 reads CASSRGGSRDQPQHF. The CDR3 nucleotides read TGTGCCAGTAGTAGGGGAGGGAGTAGAGATCAGCCCCAGCATTTT.

The table lists this clone with a count of one. The identical CDR3 is also encoded by other nucleotide sequences in the sample. The rearrangement uses TRBV6-5 and TRBJ1-1; TRBD1 might be the D (5 bases). The germline gives CDR1 MNHEY, CDR2 SVGAGI. V was shortened by 4 bases and J by 0 bases, with 9 bases between the two germline ends. The CDR3 is made up of 14 amino acids. The CDR3 protein is CASSLTGLNTEAFF. The CDR3, as DNA: TGTGCCAGCAGTTTAACAGGATTGAACACTGAAGCTTTCTTT.

V and J are TRBV5-4 and TRBJ2-7; 9 bases match TRBD2. Germline trimming cut 2 bases from V and 3 bases from J; bases unmatched to any gene: 3. CDR1 is SGHNT, CDR2 YYREEE, per germline (reference sequence). The CDR3 has 14 residues. CDR3: CASSFRAGGYEQYF. CDR3 nucleotide sequence: TGTGCCAGCAGCTTTCGAGCGGGGGGCTACGAGCAGTACTTC.

The V call is TRBV5-6, the J call TRBJ1-2; TRBD1 is a possible D gene (6 bases). CDR1 SGHDT and CDR2 YYEEEE come from the germline V gene. This CDR3 contains 13 residues. With 2 bases removed from V and 5 bases from J, the gap between germline ends came to 10 bases. The CDR3 DNA reads as TGTGCCAGCAGCTTAGGGGGGGCGTATGGCTACACCTTC. Encoded protein: CASSLGGAYGYTF.